Presented here are 27 T cell receptor beta chains from one specimen sequenced in a study of regulatory T cells in long-lasting Graves disease. Time point in this sample: persistent/refractory GD, antithyroid drugs over 5 years with positive TRAb. Extracted RNA from PBMCs served as the source of the TCR library. Library construction for TCR beta used iRepertoire HTBI primers and Arm-PCR of CDR3 regions. TCRdb re-called the multiplex PCR reads through MiXCR, storing one row per CDR3 protein. Among around 340,000 distinct CDR3 sequences listed, around 20% were seen once. The sequenced sample was peripheral blood mononuclear cells (PBMCs), obtained when the disease was refractory, from a patient treated with antithyroid drugs. The receptors stem from a female donor with Graves disease.

The table lists this clonotype with a few counts. The V and J genes are TRBV3-1 and TRBJ1-1; D gene unclear. V gave up 3 bases and J gave up 1 base, with 9 bases separating them. The CDR3 has 14 amino acids. Germline lookup yields CDR1 LGHDT and CDR2 YNNKEL (reference sequence). The CDR3, as DNA: TGTGCCAGCAGCCAGGGCATCCCGAACACTGAAGCTTTCTTT. It encodes CASSQGIPNTEAFF. Together with reference TRBV3-1 and TRBJ1-1, the CDR3 gives the full variable domain: DTAVSQTPKYLVTQMGNDKSIKCEQNLGHDTMYWYKQDSKKFLKIMFSYNNKELIINETVPNRFSPKSPDKAHLNLHINSLELGDSAVYFCASSQGIPNTEAFFGQGTRLTVV.

This clonotype was detected ten times or more. The genes are TRBV29-1 and TRBJ1-1; D possibly corresponds to TRBD1 (5 bases). Trimming left V 7 bases short and J 4 bases short, with 16 bases between. Per the germline V gene, CDR1 is SQVTM and CDR2 is ANQGSEA. The CDR3 is made up of 13 amino acids. The CDR3 DNA is TGCAGCGCGGGGAAAGGGGCGGCCACTGAAGCTTTCTTT. Its translation is CSAGKGAATEAFF.

The CDR3 nucleotides read TGTGCCAGCAGCCCCATAAGCGGGAGATCCCCCGGGGAGCTGTTTTTT. This translates into CASSPISGRSPGELFF. V gene TRBV3-1 combines with J gene TRBJ2-2, with 8 positions matching TRBD2. V was clipped by 4 bases and J by 6 bases; unmatched bases: 10. The germline CDR1 and CDR2 sequences are LGHDT and YNNKEL (reference sequence). The CDR3 is 16 residues long.

This clonotype appeared many times. The chain employs TRBV4-3 and TRBJ1-1; no clear D gene. CDR3 length: 13 residues. Germline-derived CDR1 and CDR2 are LGHNA and YSLEER. Trimming shortened V by 0 bases and J by 5 bases, and 7 bases separated the two germline ends. DNA of the CDR3: TGCGCCAGCAGCCAAGATAAAGGAACTGAAGCTTTCTTT. This gives the protein CASSQDKGTEAFF.

Of note for this clonotype: Compared with germline, one end of the junction differs, possibly owing to a read error. CDR3 protein: CDSSQVLEETQYF. The CDR3 bases are TGTGACAGCAGCCAAGTTTTGGAGGAGACCCAGTACTTC. The chain links TRBV3-1 to TRBJ2-5; no clear D. CDR1 is LGHDT, CDR2 YNNKEL, per germline (reference sequence). The CDR3 spans 13 residues.

A word on this clonotype: Possible read error: a much larger clone is one base away. This chain joins TRBV12-3 or TRBV12-4 and TRBJ1-4, with D maybe TRBD1 (5 bases). This CDR3 has 12 residues. V shed 7 bases and J shed 5 bases, with 8 bases lying between them. CDR3 nucleotides: TGTGCCAGCAACCGACAGAATGAAAAACTGTTTTTT. Its translation is CASNRQNEKLFF.

This clonotype was seen many times. The rearrangement joins TRBV7-2 to TRBJ1-1, with D perhaps TRBD1 (5 bases). Germline V CDR1 and CDR2: SGHTA, FQGNSA. With 2 bases removed from V and 7 bases from J, the gap between germline ends came to 29 bases. The CDR3 is 19 residues long. CDR3 DNA: TGTGCCAGCAGCTTATCATTCGGCAGCGGGAAAACCAAGAGGGGTGAAGCTTTCTTT. Translating gives CASSLSFGSGKTKRGEAFF.

The rearrangement joins TRBV7-3 to TRBJ2-3; 9 bases match TRBD2. The V gene's germline CDR1 is SGHTA and CDR2 FQGTGA. The CDR3 consists of 14 residues. With 3 bases clipped from V and 4 bases from J, the junction kept 2 bases outside the gene matches. The CDR3 DNA follows: TGTGCCAGCAGCTTGCGGGGGGGCGCAGATACGCAGTATTTT. Translating it yields CASSLRGGADTQYF.

This clonotype was observed at least ten times. The rearrangement links TRBV13 to TRBJ1-4; a weak D match, TRBD1 (5 bases). This CDR3 is 14 amino acids long. Trimming left V 3 bases short and J 3 bases short, with 8 bases between. The germline V gene encodes CDR1 PRHDT and CDR2 FYEKMQ (reference sequence). In DNA form, the CDR3 reads TGTGCCAGCAGCTTGGGGCCGGCTAATGAAAAACTGTTTTTT. Amino acids: CASSLGPANEKLFF. Together with reference TRBV13 and TRBJ1-4, the CDR3 gives the full variable domain: AAGVIQSPRHLIKEKRETATLKCYPIPRHDTVYWYQQGPGQDPQFLISFYEKMQSDKGSIPDRFSAQQFSDYHSELNMSSLELGDSALYFCASSLGPANEKLFFGSGTQLSVL.

This clonotype appeared a few times. The chain is built from TRBV10-2 and TRBJ2-7; 7 nucleotides match TRBD2. Per germline, CDR1 WSHSY and CDR2 SAAADI. This CDR3 comprises 15 residues. Trimming removed 7 bases from V and 1 base from J; junction bases left unmatched: 10. CDR3 residues: CASNGRELGSYEQYF. For the CDR3, the DNA is TGCGCCAGCAACGGGCGGGAGTTAGGGTCCTACGAGCAGTACTTC.

The V and J genes are TRBV18 and TRBJ1-3; D is ambiguous. V lost 2 bases to trimming and J lost 0 bases, with 8 bases between them. The CDR3 runs to 15 residues. Germline V gene lookup returns CDR1 KGHSH and CDR2 LQKENI. This CDR3 reads CASSPWRNSGNTIYF. The CDR3 DNA follows: TGTGCCAGCTCACCATGGCGGAACTCTGGAAACACCATATATTTT.

This clonotype was seen repeatedly, ten times or more. The J gene is TRBJ2-7, the V gene TRBV11-1; 8 bases are a match to TRBD2. There are 17 residues in the CDR3. CDR1 is SGHAT, CDR2 FQDESV, per germline (reference sequence). The V segment lost 3 bases and the J segment 0 bases; nucleotides outside the gene matches: 10. The CDR3 nucleotides are TGTGCCAGCAGCTTCCCCAGAGGGAGCGGGAGCTCCTACGAGCAGTACTTC. It encodes CASSFPRGSGSSYEQYF. The whole variable domain, filled in from reference TRBV11-1 and TRBJ2-7, reads EAEVAQSPRYKITEKSQAVAFWCDPISGHATLYWYRQILGQGPELLVQFQDESVVDDSQLPKDRFSAERLKGVDSTLKIQPAELGDSAMYLCASSFPRGSGSSYEQYFGPGTRLTVT.

This clonotype appeared a few times. The rearrangement joins TRBV6-1 to TRBJ1-2; 8 positions agree with TRBD1. Looked up from germline, CDR1 is MNHNS and CDR2 is SASEGT. CDR3 length equals 15 residues. V lost 5 bases, J lost 7 bases, and 12 bases stayed unmatched. CDR3 sequence: CASSPSDRVSRGYTF. CDR3 bases: TGTGCCAGCAGTCCCTCGGACAGGGTGTCTCGTGGCTACACCTTC.

This sequence joins TRBV12-3 or TRBV12-4 and TRBJ1-1; perhaps TRBD1 as D (5 bases). The V gene lost 8 bases and the J gene lost 2 bases, with 18 bases spanning the gap. The CDR3 consists of 15 residues. Written as DNA, the CDR3 is TGTGCCAGCTCCCCCCCCGGGGCGGCTAACACTGAAGCTTTCTTT. Protein product: CASSPPGAANTEAFF.

The rearrangement links TRBV6-1 to TRBJ1-6, with D possibly TRBD1 on 5 matching bases. This CDR3 has 14 residues. With 3 bases removed from V and 7 bases from J, the gap between germline ends came to 10 bases. Germline CDR1 MNHNS, CDR2 SASEGT. DNA for the CDR3: TGTGCCAGCAGTGATGTGACAGACAATTCACCCCTCCACTTT. Amino acids: CASSDVTDNSPLHF.

The chain uses TRBV20-1 and TRBJ1-1; unclear D gene. V gave up 6 bases and J gave up 2 bases, with 7 bases separating them. This CDR3 contains 11 residues. Germline V gene data show CDR1 as DFQATT and CDR2 as SNEGSKA (reference sequence). The CDR3 DNA follows: TGCAGTGCCAAACGAAACACTGAAGCTTTCTTT. This translates into CSAKRNTEAFF.

This clonotype was counted ten times or more. J is TRBJ2-7 and V is TRBV7-9; 8 positions match TRBD2. J was trimmed by 3 bases and V by 6 bases; bases with no gene match: 4. Germline V lookup: CDR1 SEHNR, CDR2 FQNEAQ (reference sequence). The CDR3 sequence is 13 residues long. The chain's CDR3 is CASSLGGDYEQYF. DNA of the CDR3: TGTGCCAGCAGTCTCGGGGGGGACTACGAGCAGTACTTC. Drawing the rest from reference TRBV7-9 and TRBJ2-7, the complete variable domain is DTGVSQNPRHKITKRGQNVTFRCDPISEHNRLYWYRQTLGQGPEFLTYFQNEAQLEKSRLLSDRFSAERPKGSFSTLEIQRTEQGDSAMYLCASSLGGDYEQYFGPGTRLTVT.

This sequence joins TRBV5-1 and TRBJ2-7; 9 nucleotides agree with TRBD1. The CDR3 contains 16 residues. CDR1 and CDR2 (germline): SGHRS, YFSETQ. The J segment lost 2 bases and the V segment lost 4 bases, leaving 10 bases of the junction unmatched. The CDR3 sequence is CASSPSRDRETYEQYF. For the CDR3, the DNA is TGCGCCAGCAGCCCGTCCCGGGACAGGGAGACCTACGAGCAGTACTTC.

At least ten counts were recorded for this clonotype. The rearrangement joins TRBV7-6 to TRBJ1-6; no firm D call. Germline V gene data show CDR1 as SGHVS and CDR2 as FNYEAQ. CDR3 length equals 11 residues. The ends were cut back, 5 bases at V and 15 bases at J, with 11 bases in the middle. The chain's CDR3 is CASSDGSILHF. The DNA for the CDR3 is TGTGCCAGCAGCGATGGGTCGATCCTCCACTTT.

This clonotype has a handful of counts. This rearrangement joins TRBV6-5 to TRBJ1-1; 7 bases are shared with TRBD1. CDR3 length: 15 residues. With V trimmed by 2 bases and J by 1 base, 4 bases remained unmatched. CDR1 is MNHEY, CDR2 SVGAGI, per germline. CDR3 amino acids: CASSYTDRANTEAFF. The DNA for the CDR3 is TGTGCCAGCAGTTACACCGACAGGGCGAACACTGAAGCTTTCTTT.

In this sample, this clonotype turned up a few times. The CDR3 loop is CASSIKLSGTEAFF. CDR3 DNA sequence: TGTGCCAGTAGTATTAAGCTATCGGGAACTGAAGCTTTCTTT. V is TRBV19 and J is TRBJ1-1; D remains unclear. Germline CDR1 and CDR2: LNHDA and SQIVND (reference sequence). Trimming shortened V by 3 bases and J by 5 bases, and 13 bases separated the two germline ends. The CDR3 has 14 amino acids.

The table lists this clonotype with a few counts. The chain joins TRBV19 to TRBJ1-2, with D hard to call. The CDR3 has 16 amino acids. The V and J ends lost 4 bases and 0 bases respectively, with 15 bases between them. In germline, CDR1 is LNHDA, CDR2 SQIVND (reference sequence). The CDR3 loop is CASSTQKGTANYGYTF. In DNA, the CDR3 is TGTGCCAGTAGTACCCAGAAGGGAACGGCTAACTATGGCTACACCTTC.

This chain uses TRBV7-2 with TRBJ1-3; D possibly corresponds to TRBD1 (5 bases). Trimming pared 2 bases from V and 0 bases from J, leaving 8 bases between. Germline CDR1 and CDR2: SGHTA and FQGNSA. The CDR3 has 15 residues. CDR3 sequence: CASSLRQSSGNTIYF. In nucleotides, the CDR3 is TGTGCCAGCAGCTTAAGACAGAGCTCTGGAAACACCATATATTTT. The full variable domain, rest sourced from reference TRBV7-2 and TRBJ1-3, is GAGVSQSPSNKVTEKGKDVELRCDPISGHTALYWYRQSLGQGLEFLIYFQGNSAPDKSGLPSDRFSAERTGGSVSTLTIQRTQQEDSAVYLCASSLRQSSGNTIYFGEGSWLTVV.

This clonotype has a count of ten or more. The genes are TRBV28 and TRBJ1-5; D gene unclear. V was cut by 7 bases and J by 2 bases, with 15 bases left in between. The CDR3 is 15 amino acids. Germline assignment: CDR1 MDHEN and CDR2 SYDVKM. CDR3 amino acids: CASTHPASGNQPQHF. CDR3 DNA sequence: TGTGCCAGCACTCACCCGGCGAGTGGCAATCAGCCCCAGCATTTT.

This clonotype has a count of ten or more. The V gene is TRBV12-3 or TRBV12-4, the J gene TRBJ1-6; 9 bases are shared with TRBD1. Trimming cost V 6 bases and J 10 bases; bases outside gene matches: 13. This CDR3 contains 16 residues. The CDR3 nucleotides are TGTGCCAGCAGCCCCTCTGTCGGGACAGGGTTCTCACCCCTCCACTTT. It codes for CASSPSVGTGFSPLHF.

This clonotype was found a few times. V gene TRBV15 combines with J gene TRBJ2-7; possible D gene TRBD1, 6 bases. Germline assignment: CDR1 LNHNV and CDR2 YYDKDF (reference sequence). This CDR3 spans 14 amino acids. Trimming took off 1 base at V and 5 bases at J, with 12 bases between the two ends. CDR3 sequence: CATSRGDRRNEQYF. CDR3 nucleotide sequence: TGTGCCACCAGCAGAGGAGACAGGAGGAACGAGCAGTACTTC.

This clonotype was found many times. One junction end does not reproduce the germline sequence, and a read error may be involved. The rearrangement uses TRBV3-1 and TRBJ1-5; TRBD1 might be the D (5 bases). Germline V gives CDR1 LGHDT, CDR2 YNNKEL (reference sequence). There are 14 residues in the CDR3. The CDR3 DNA reads TGTGCCAGCCGCCAAACAGGAGGCGGCCAGCCCCAGCATTTT. It encodes CASRQTGGGQPQHF.